This record looks at one T cell receptor (beta chain) sequence and its context. The antigen is undetermined. Researchers amplified the TCR beta CDR3 regions from RNA transcripts. A set of HTBI primers served as the primers for a first-round RT-PCR of the TCR CDR3. One entry per CDR3 protein results from TCRdb running MiXCR on the multiplex PCR reads. This table holds under 650,000 distinct CDR3 sequences, 15% to 20% found once. CDR3 size: 15 residues. Deletions cut 3 bases from V and 3 bases from J, with 14 bases between. CDR1 is KGHDR and CDR2 is SFDVKD in the germline V gene. The data were taken from a study of T cells in Graves' hyperthyroidism and ophthalmopathy. Study results and caveats: Most thyroid-expanded clonotypes above 0.001 were also found in blood.

The receptor comes from a woman aged 25 to 39 with Graves' hyperthyroidism. The V gene is TRBV24-1, the J gene TRBJ2-7; TRBD1 is a possible D gene (6 bases). The sample consisted of blood. CDR3 nucleotide sequence: TGTGCCACCAGTGATCCCAGGCAGGGGAACTACGAGCAGTACTTC. Its protein product is CATSDPRQGNYEQYF.